The 10 T cell receptor beta chains below come from one sample, sequenced in a study of cytomegalovirus exposure and HLA in healthy donors. In the PCR, 60 Vbeta and 13 Jbeta primers were used. TCRdb's copy holds only in-frame clones and misses some; the assay was immunoSEQ multiplex PCR. The sample includes approximately 85,000 clones, 60% to 80% of them seen just once. Material: PBMCs. These receptors were obtained from a woman aged 45 to 65 in good health and CMV-seropositive.

The rearrangement joins TRBV10-1 to TRBJ2-3, with D maybe TRBD2 (6 bases). V dropped 2 bases and J dropped 0 bases, with 9 bases sitting between them. The CDR3 has 15 amino acids. Germline assignment: CDR1 WNHNN and CDR2 SYGVQD (reference sequence). The CDR3 spells CASSERGESTDTQYF. The CDR3 DNA reads TGCGCCAGCAGTGAGCGCGGGGAGAGCACAGATACGCAGTATTTT.

This sequence joins TRBV7-9 and TRBJ2-2; weak D call: TRBD2 (5 bases). The CDR3 runs to 14 residues. V shed 1 base and J shed 5 bases, with 8 bases lying between them. CDR1 is SEHNR, CDR2 FQNEAQ, per germline (reference sequence). The CDR3 bases are TGTGCCAGCAGCTTAGTGAGGGTTACCGGGGAGCTGTTTTTT. Its translation: CASSLVRVTGELFF.

In its sample, this clone was seen a few times. This sample also contains other DNA sequences that code for the same CDR3. The chain uses TRBV5-6 and TRBJ1-1; D unclear. Germline CDR1 reads SGHDT; CDR2 reads YYEEEE. V was shortened by 0 bases and J by 1 base, with 4 bases between the two germline ends. The CDR3 length is 13 residues. The CDR3 nucleotides are TGTGCCAGCAGCTTGGGAGGGAACACTGAAGCTTTCTTT. This gives the protein CASSLGGNTEAFF.

V gene TRBV5-1 combines with J gene TRBJ2-2, with 8 bases identical to TRBD2. V was pared by 1 base and J by 1 base, with 9 bases of the junction left unmatched. CDR1 and CDR2 from the germline V gene are SGHRS and YFSETQ. CDR3 size: 18 residues. The chain's CDR3 is CASSLNGRGDRNTGELFF. The CDR3 DNA reads TGCGCCAGCAGCTTGAATGGGCGGGGGGACCGGAACACCGGGGAGCTGTTTTTT.

The chain has TRBV19 and TRBJ2-1, with 13 bases matching TRBD2. The germline V gene has CDR1 LNHDA and CDR2 SQIVND (reference sequence). CDR3 size: 13 residues. V lost 4 bases to trimming and J lost 12 bases; unmatched junction nucleotides: 3. This CDR3 is CASSRGLAGLQFF. Here the CDR3 DNA reads TGTGCCAGTAGTAGGGGACTAGCGGGGCTGCAGTTCTTC.

The chain carries TRBV12-5 and TRBJ2-2, with 11 positions matching TRBD2. CDR1 and CDR2 (germline): LGHNT, FRNRAP. The trim removed 7 bases at V and 5 bases at J, leaving 6 bases unmatched. The CDR3 has 15 residues. The CDR3 loop is CASAITSGRTGELFF. In DNA form, the CDR3 reads TGTGCTAGTGCCATAACTAGCGGGAGAACCGGGGAGCTGTTTTTT.

V and J are TRBV7-9 and TRBJ1-1, with 8 bases that match TRBD1. This CDR3 has 14 residues. The V segment lost 6 bases and the J segment 2 bases; nucleotides outside the gene matches: 5. Germline V gene lookup returns CDR1 SEHNR and CDR2 FQNEAQ (reference sequence). CDR3 coding DNA: TGTGCCAGCAGGATGACAGGGGACAACACTGAAGCTTTCTTT. This encodes CASRMTGDNTEAFF.

The chain uses TRBV5-1 and TRBJ1-1; 8 nucleotides align to TRBD1. With V trimmed by 4 bases and J by 5 bases, 7 bases remained unmatched. Germline-derived CDR1 and CDR2 are SGHRS and YFSETQ. This CDR3 is 14 amino acids long. CDR3 amino acids: CASSADRGRTEAFF. CDR3 nucleotides: TGCGCCAGCAGCGCAGACAGGGGACGGACTGAAGCTTTCTTT.

The rearrangement links TRBV30 to TRBJ1-2; D is ambiguous. Germline V gene lookup returns CDR1 GTSNPN and CDR2 SVGIG (reference sequence). This CDR3 spans 16 amino acids. V was trimmed by 0 bases and J by 3 bases, leaving 17 bases between them. The chain's CDR3 is CAWSVRRAGGHYGYTF. The CDR3 DNA reads as TGTGCCTGGAGTGTACGGCGGGCAGGAGGCCACTATGGCTACACCTTC.

The table lists this clone with a few counts. J is TRBJ2-3 and V is TRBV5-1, with 9 bases aligning to TRBD1. The CDR3 consists of 15 residues. With 4 bases clipped from V and 2 bases from J, the junction kept 5 bases outside the gene matches. The V gene's germline CDR1 is SGHRS and CDR2 YFSETQ. CDR3 nucleotides: TGCGCCAGCAGCACCGGACAGGGGACCACAGATACGCAGTATTTT. This gives the protein CASSTGQGTTDTQYF.